In its sample, the clone carrying this TCR beta chain was seen a few times. Its matching antigen is unknown. The entry originates in a study of identical twins. Study results and limitations: With monozygotic twins, out-of-frame TCR alpha sharing exceeded what models estimated. Cross-sectional statistical analysis, not tracking of the same donors, underpinned the conclusions.

The V gene lost 1 base and the J gene lost 4 bases, with 19 bases spanning the gap. Germline V gene sequence: CDR1 MGHDK, CDR2 SYGVNS. The CDR3 has 17 amino acids. TCRdb called the 5' RACE reads again in MiXCR, with one record for every CDR3 protein. The sample contains 450,000 or so distinct CDR3 sequences, around 15% of which appear only once. The data were also submitted as part of a second study, on yellow fever vaccine responses in identical twins.

This chain connects TRBV25-1 to TRBJ1-2; weak D call: TRBD1 (6 bases). The receptor's source is a woman under 30 in good health. Sequencing was done on a sample of CD4+ T cells sorted from blood. The CDR3 protein is CASSELTTGQFTYGYTF. CDR3 nucleotides: TGTGCCAGCAGTGAATTGACGACAGGACAATTTACCTATGGCTACACCTTC.